The clone carrying this T cell receptor (beta chain) appeared a few times. Its antigen is undetermined. The data were taken from a study of cytomegalovirus exposure and HLA in healthy donors. Study-level points and caveats: Both high specificity and high sensitivity reportedly marked the classifier's diagnosis of cytomegalovirus status.

PCR primers comprised 60 Vbeta and 13 Jbeta primers. As originally analysed: Later, an analysis found about 77 million unique TCR beta chains, and about 10 million of these were shared. Profiled with immunoSEQ multiplex PCR; TCRdb holds only in-frame clones, not every one. The V and J calls and clone size come from that table; D and trimming were worked out from the DNA. The profile shows almost 200,000 clones, around 78% of them singletons. This TCR was sampled from a young man in good health and CMV-seronegative. The specimen was PBMCs.

The CDR3 DNA reads as TGTGCCAGCTCACCAGTGACTAGCGGGACCCATGAGCAGTTCTTC. It yields the protein CASSPVTSGTHEQFF. The rearrangement links TRBV18 to TRBJ2-1; 11 bases agree with TRBD2. Germline V gene sequence: CDR1 KGHSH, CDR2 LQKENI. The trim removed 2 bases at V and 8 bases at J, leaving 5 bases unmatched. This CDR3 is built from 15 residues. Filled out from reference TRBV18 and TRBJ2-1, the complete variable domain reads NAGVMQNPRHLVRRRGQEARLRCSPMKGHSHVYWYRQLPEEGLKFMVYLQKENIIDESGMPKERFSAEFPKEGPSILRIQQVVRGDSAAYFCASSPVTSGTHEQFFGPGTRLTVL.